This T cell receptor beta chain stems from a study of T-cell memory formation after mild COVID-19. Trimming cost V 1 base and J 6 bases; bases outside gene matches: 4. Germline V gene sequence: CDR1 MGHRA, CDR2 YSYEKL. The CDR3 runs to 14 residues. This clonotype has more than one count but fewer than ten. The antigen remains undetermined. Constant-segment primers and 5'RACE yielded cDNA libraries for TCR alpha and TCR beta, each carrying sample barcodes and UMIs. TCRdb processed the 5' RACE reads anew with MiXCR; each CDR3 protein has one entry. The sample records over 350,000 distinct CDR3 sequences, 24% being singletons. General study points: Day 15 to 85 contractors were CD4/CD8 balanced; later expanders leaned CD4+. Some responding clones appeared in pre-infection memory, suggesting cross-reactive memory joined. Most CD4+ clones that shrank were in CM and EM, while CD8+ ones turned up in EMRA.

Sequencing was carried out using PBMCs or a T cell subset sorted from them (not recorded which). The receptor was isolated from an adult woman who had mild COVID-19 (a few samples of this study predate the infection). Cell type and time point are not known. The chain joins TRBV4-1 to TRBJ1-2; 8 bases map to TRBD1. The CDR3 DNA sequence: TGCGCCAGCAGCCAAGTCGGGGGACAGGATGGCTACACCTTC. Translating gives CASSQVGGQDGYTF.